This T cell receptor (beta chain) was recorded in a study of regulatory T cells in long-lasting Graves disease. Findings and limits, study-wide: Newly diagnosed patients shared around 910 public clonotypes; persistent patients shared a few thousand. TRBV28, TRBJ1-2 and TRBJ2-5 were segments that persistent disease favored. What was studied was peripheral blood only, and not thyroid tissue.

Germline assignment: CDR1 SNHLY and CDR2 FYNNEI. The CDR3 is made up of 15 amino acids. V lost 6 bases, J lost 0 bases, and 3 bases stayed unmatched. This clonotype was detected many times. Its antigen is as yet unknown. Building the TCR beta libraries relied on iRepertoire HTBI primers, and CDR3 regions underwent Arm-PCR. Original methodology: Analysis of the samples identified 50 to 70 TRBV and 12 to 15 TRBJ segments. TCRdb re-called the multiplex PCR reads through MiXCR, storing one row per CDR3 protein. The V and J calls and clone size come from TCRdb's table, not from the authors' own analysis. The sample records about 300,000 distinct CDR3 sequences, 15% to 20% being singletons. Time point of the sample: newly diagnosed GD, antithyroid drugs for less than 3 months. Generation of the TCR library employed RNA extracted from PBMCs.

This sample comprised peripheral blood mononuclear cells (PBMCs), obtained at new diagnosis, from a patient treated with antithyroid drugs. V gene TRBV2 combines with J gene TRBJ2-1; 9 nucleotides agree with TRBD2. This TCR came from a female donor with Graves disease. This chain's CDR3 is CASSVLAGSYNEQFF. In nucleotides, the CDR3 is TGTGCCAGCAGCGTACTAGCGGGCTCCTACAATGAGCAGTTCTTC.